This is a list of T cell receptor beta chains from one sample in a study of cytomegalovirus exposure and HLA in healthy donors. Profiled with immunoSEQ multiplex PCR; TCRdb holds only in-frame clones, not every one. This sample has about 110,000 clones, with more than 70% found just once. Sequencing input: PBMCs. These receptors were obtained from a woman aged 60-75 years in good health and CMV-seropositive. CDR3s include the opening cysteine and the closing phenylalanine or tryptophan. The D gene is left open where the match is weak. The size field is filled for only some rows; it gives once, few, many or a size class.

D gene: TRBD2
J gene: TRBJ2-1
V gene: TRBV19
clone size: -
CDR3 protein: CASSRLAGRGNEQFF
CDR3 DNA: TGTGCCAGTAGTAGGCTAGCGGGAAGGGGTAATGAGCAGTTCTTC

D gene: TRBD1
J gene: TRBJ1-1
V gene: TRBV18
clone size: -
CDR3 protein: CASSPPPRGAGTEAFF
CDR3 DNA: TGTGCCAGCTCACCACCTCCCAGGGGGGCTGGGACTGAAGCTTTCTTT

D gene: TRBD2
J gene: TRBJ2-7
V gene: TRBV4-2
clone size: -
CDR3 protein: CASSTGGEGTYEQYF
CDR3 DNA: TGTGCCAGCAGCACAGGCGGGGAGGGCACCTACGAGCAGTACTTC

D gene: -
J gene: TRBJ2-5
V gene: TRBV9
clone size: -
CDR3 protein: CASSVGTTGEQETQYF
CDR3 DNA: TGTGCCAGCAGCGTAGGCACGACAGGAGAACAAGAGACCCAGTACTTC

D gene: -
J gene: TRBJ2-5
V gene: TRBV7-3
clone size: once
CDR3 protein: CASSLGHGETQYF
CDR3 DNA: TGTGCCAGCAGCTTAGGGCATGGAGAGACCCAGTACTTC

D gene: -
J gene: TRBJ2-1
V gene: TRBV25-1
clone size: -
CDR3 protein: CASSGQGGSSYNEQFF
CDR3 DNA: TGTGCCAGCAGTGGCCAAGGGGGTAGCTCCTACAATGAGCAGTTCTTC

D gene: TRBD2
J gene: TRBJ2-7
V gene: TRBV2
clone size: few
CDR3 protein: CAFRLALSYEQYF
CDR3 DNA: TGTGCCTTCCGACTAGCGCTCTCCTACGAGCAGTACTTC

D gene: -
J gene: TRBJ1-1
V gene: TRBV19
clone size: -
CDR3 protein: CASSIQGIEAFF
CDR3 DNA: TGTGCCAGTAGTATTCAGGGCATTGAAGCTTTCTTT

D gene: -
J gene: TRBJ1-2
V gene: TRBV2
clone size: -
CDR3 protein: CASSRTYGQSMDGYTF
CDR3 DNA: TGTGCCAGCAGTCGGACCTACGGACAGTCAATGGATGGCTACACCTTC

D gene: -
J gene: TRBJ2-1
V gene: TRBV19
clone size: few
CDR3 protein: CASSMTSGSYNEQFF
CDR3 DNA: TGTGCCAGTAGTATGACTAGTGGGTCCTACAATGAGCAGTTCTTC

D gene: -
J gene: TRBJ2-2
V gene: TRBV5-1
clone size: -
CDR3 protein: CASSFEGDTGELFF
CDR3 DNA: TGCGCCAGCAGCTTCGAGGGGGACACCGGGGAGCTGTTTTTT

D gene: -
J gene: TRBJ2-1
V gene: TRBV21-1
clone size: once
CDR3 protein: CASSKLWTSGDGDEQFF
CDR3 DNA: TGTGCCAGCAGCAAGCTGTGGACTAGCGGGGATGGCGATGAGCAGTTCTTC

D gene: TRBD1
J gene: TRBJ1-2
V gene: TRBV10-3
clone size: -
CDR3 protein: CAITKSGTGNYGYTF
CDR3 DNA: TGTGCCATCACAAAATCGGGGACAGGCAACTACGGCTACACCTTC

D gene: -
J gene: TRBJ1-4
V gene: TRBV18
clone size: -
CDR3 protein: CASSSTGGENEKLFF
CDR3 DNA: TGTGCCAGCTCATCTACAGGAGGGGAAAATGAAAAACTGTTTTTT

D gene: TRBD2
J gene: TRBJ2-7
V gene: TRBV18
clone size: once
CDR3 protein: CASSPLLITSGSSYEQYF
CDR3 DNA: TGTGCCAGCTCACCTTTGCTAATAACTAGCGGAAGCTCCTACGAGCAGTACTTC

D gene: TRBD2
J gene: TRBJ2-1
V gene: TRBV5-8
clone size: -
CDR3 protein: CASSLALAGVSEEQFF
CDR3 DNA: TGTGCCAGCAGCTTGGCTCTAGCGGGAGTTTCCGAGGAGCAGTTCTTC

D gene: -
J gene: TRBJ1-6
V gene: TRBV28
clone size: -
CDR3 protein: CASRSHHRYNSPLHF
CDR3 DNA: TGTGCCAGCAGGTCTCATCATCGGTATAATTCACCCCTCCACTTT

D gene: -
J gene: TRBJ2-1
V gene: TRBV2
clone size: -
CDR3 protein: CASSDANPYNEQFF
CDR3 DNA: TGTGCCAGCAGTGACGCGAATCCCTACAATGAGCAGTTCTTC

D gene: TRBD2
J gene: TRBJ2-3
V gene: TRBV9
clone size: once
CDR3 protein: CASSVGETSGNADTQYF
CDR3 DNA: TGTGCCAGCAGCGTAGGGGAGACTAGCGGGAACGCAGATACGCAGTATTTT

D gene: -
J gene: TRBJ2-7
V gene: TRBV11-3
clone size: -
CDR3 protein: CASSLDGIVRGGEQYF
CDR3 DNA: TGTGCCAGCAGCTTAGATGGGATAGTGAGAGGGGGCGAGCAGTACTTC

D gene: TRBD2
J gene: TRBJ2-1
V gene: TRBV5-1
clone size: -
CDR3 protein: CASSRLASGNHNEQFF
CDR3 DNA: TGCGCCAGCAGCAGGCTGGCTAGCGGGAACCACAATGAGCAGTTCTTC

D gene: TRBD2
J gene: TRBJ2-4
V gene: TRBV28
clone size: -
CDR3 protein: CASSPGTIKAKNIQYF
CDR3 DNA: TGTGCCAGCAGTCCCGGGACTATTAAGGCCAAAAACATTCAGTACTTC

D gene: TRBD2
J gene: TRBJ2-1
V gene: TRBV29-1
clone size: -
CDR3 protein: CSVEDLAGAYNEQFF
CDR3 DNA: TGCAGCGTTGAAGATCTAGCGGGAGCCTACAATGAGCAGTTCTTC

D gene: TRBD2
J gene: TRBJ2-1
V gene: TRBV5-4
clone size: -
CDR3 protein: CASSPLAGEREQFF
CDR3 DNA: TGTGCCAGCAGCCCACTAGCGGGAGAGAGGGAGCAGTTCTTC

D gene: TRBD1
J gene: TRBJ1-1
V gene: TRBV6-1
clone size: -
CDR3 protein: CASRRTDRGLGAFF
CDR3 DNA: TGTGCCAGCAGACGGACAGACAGGGGCCTTGGGGCTTTCTTT

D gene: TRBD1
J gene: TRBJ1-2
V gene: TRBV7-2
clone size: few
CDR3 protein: CASSPGTGMDGYTF
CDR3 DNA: TGTGCCAGCAGCCCCGGGACAGGGATGGATGGCTACACCTTC

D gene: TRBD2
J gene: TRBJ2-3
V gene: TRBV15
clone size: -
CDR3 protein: CATSREGLAEIGDTQYF
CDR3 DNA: TGTGCCACCAGCAGGGAAGGACTAGCAGAAATCGGGGATACGCAGTATTTT

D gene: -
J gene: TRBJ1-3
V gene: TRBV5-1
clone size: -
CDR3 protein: CASSLAGVAHSGNTIYF
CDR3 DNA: TGCGCCAGCAGCTTGGCCGGGGTGGCCCACTCTGGAAACACCATATATTTT

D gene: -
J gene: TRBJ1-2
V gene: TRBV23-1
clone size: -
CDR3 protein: CASSARRQGGCGNYGYTF
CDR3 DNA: TGCGCCAGCAGTGCCCGACGGCAGGGAGGATGCGGTAACTATGGCTACACCTTC

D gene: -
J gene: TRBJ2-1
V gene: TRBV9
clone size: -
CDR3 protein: CASSVAQDEYNEQFF
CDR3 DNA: TGTGCCAGCAGCGTAGCGCAGGATGAATACAATGAGCAGTTCTTC

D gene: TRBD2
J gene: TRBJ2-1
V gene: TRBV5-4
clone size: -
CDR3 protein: CASSGPGLAGEDEQFF
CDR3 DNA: TGTGCCAGCAGCGGCCCGGGACTAGCGGGAGAGGATGAGCAGTTCTTC

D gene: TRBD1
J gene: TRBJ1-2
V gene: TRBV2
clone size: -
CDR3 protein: CASSTRQGAQGYTF
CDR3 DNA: TGTGCCAGCAGTACCCGACAGGGGGCACAAGGCTACACCTTC

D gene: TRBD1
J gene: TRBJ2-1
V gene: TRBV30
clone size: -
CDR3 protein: CAWSVRGLYNEQFF
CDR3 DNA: TGTGCCTGGAGTGTGAGGGGGCTCTACAATGAGCAGTTCTTC

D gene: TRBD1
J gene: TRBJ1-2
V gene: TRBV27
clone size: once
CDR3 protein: CASSPGQTRANYGYTF
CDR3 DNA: TGTGCCAGCAGTCCGGGACAGACTAGAGCTAACTATGGCTACACCTTC

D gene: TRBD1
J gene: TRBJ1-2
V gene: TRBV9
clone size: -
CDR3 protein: CASSAPTGGGSGYTF
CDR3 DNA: TGTGCCAGCAGCGCCCCGACAGGGGGAGGTTCTGGCTACACCTTC

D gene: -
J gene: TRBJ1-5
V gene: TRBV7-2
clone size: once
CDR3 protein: CASSATGGAQPQHF
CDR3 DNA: TGTGCCAGCAGCGCTACGGGAGGGGCCCAGCCCCAGCATTTT

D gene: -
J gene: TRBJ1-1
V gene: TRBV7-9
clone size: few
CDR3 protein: CASSPTGNTEAFF
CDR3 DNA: TGTGCCAGCAGCCCCACAGGGAACACTGAAGCTTTCTTT

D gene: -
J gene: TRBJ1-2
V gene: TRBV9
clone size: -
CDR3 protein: CASSVSITNYGYTF
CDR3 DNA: TGTGCCAGCAGCGTTTCCATCACTAACTATGGCTACACCTTC

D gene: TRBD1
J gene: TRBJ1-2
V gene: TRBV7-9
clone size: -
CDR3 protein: CASSVGQGLNGYTF
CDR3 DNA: TGTGCCAGCAGCGTCGGACAGGGTCTAAATGGCTACACCTTC

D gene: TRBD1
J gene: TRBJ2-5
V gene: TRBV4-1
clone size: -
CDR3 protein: CASSHRPGQIQETQYF
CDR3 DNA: TGCGCCAGCAGCCATCGACCGGGACAGATTCAAGAGACCCAGTACTTC

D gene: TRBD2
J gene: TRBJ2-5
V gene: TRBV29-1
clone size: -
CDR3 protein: CSVNSGGETQYF
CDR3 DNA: TGCAGCGTTAATAGCGGGGGAGAGACCCAGTACTTC

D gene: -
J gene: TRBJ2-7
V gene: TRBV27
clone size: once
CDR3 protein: CASSFLPGLPLFYEQYF
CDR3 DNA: TGTGCCAGCAGTTTCCTTCCCGGACTACCTTTGTTCTACGAGCAGTACTTC

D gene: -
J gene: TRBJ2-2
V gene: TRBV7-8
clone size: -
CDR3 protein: CASTPRSGRGGTGELFF
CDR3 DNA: TGTGCCAGCACCCCCAGGAGCGGCAGGGGTGGCACCGGGGAGCTGTTTTTT

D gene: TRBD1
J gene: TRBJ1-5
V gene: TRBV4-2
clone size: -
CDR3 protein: CASSQVTGVWLGNQPQHF
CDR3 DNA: TGTGCCAGCAGCCAAGTGACAGGGGTTTGGTTAGGAAATCAGCCCCAGCATTTT

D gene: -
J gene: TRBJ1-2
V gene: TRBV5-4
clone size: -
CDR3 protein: CASSLSSGQGGYTF
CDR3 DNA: TGTGCCAGCAGCTTATCGTCAGGGCAGGGCGGCTACACCTTC

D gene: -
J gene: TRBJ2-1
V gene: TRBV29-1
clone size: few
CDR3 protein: CSVDSLRSYNEQFF
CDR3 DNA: TGCAGCGTTGACAGTCTTCGCTCCTACAATGAGCAGTTCTTC

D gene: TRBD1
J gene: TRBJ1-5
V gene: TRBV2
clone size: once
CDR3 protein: CASSEGEVDREQPQHF
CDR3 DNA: TGTGCCAGCAGTGAAGGGGAGGTGGACAGGGAACAGCCCCAGCATTTT

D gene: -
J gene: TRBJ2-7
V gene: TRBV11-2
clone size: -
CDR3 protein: CASSLTDTSYEQYF
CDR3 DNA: TGTGCCAGCAGCCTCACAGACACATCCTACGAGCAGTACTTC

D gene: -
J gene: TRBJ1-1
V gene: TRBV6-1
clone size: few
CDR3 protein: CASSGGGRTEAFF
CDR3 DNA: TGTGCCAGCAGTGGGGGAGGCAGGACTGAAGCTTTCTTT